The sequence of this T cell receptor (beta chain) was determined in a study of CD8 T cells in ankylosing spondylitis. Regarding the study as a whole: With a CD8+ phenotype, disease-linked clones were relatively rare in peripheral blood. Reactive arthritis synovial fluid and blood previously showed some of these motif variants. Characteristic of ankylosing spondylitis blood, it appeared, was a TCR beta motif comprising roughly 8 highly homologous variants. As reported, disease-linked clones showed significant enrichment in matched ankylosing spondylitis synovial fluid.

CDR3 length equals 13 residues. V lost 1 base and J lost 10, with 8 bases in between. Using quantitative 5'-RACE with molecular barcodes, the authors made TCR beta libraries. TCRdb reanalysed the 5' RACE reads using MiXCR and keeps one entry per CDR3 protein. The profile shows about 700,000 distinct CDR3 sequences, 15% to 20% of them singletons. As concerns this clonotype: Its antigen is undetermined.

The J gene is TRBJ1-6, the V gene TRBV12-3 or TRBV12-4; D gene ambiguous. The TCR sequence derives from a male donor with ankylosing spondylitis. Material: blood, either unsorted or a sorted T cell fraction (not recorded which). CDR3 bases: TGTGCCAGCAGTTTAGACCAGTGGTCACCCCTCCACTTT. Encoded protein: CASSLDQWSPLHF.